The rows below give T cell receptor beta chains drawn from one sample of a study of T-cell memory formation after mild COVID-19. Each CDR3 protein is one row after TCRdb ran MiXCR on the 5' RACE reads. The table lists around 310,000 distinct CDR3 sequences, more than 15% of them singletons, with 20% to 25% in the top ten. Specimen: PBMCs or a T cell subset sorted from them (not recorded which). Receptors originate from a man aged 18 to 29 who had mild COVID-19 (a few samples of this study predate the infection). Cell type and time point are not known. Each CDR3 is given with its conserved first and last residue. D genes are given only for firm matches. The size of a clone is reported for some rows only, either as once, few or many, or as a class for expanded clones.

D gene: NA
clone size: NA
V gene: TRBV14
J gene: TRBJ2-7
CDR3 DNA: TGTGCCAGCAGCCAAGAAGGTTACTCGGGACCGGTCATCTACGAGCAGTACTTC
CDR3 protein: CASSQEGYSGPVIYEQYF

D gene: TRBD2
clone size: many
V gene: TRBV29-1
J gene: TRBJ2-2
CDR3 DNA: TGCAGCGTCCGGTCCACTAGCGGGGGGAACACCGGGGAGCTGTTTTTT
CDR3 protein: CSVRSTSGGNTGELFF

D gene: TRBD1
clone size: few
V gene: TRBV7-8
J gene: TRBJ2-3
CDR3 DNA: TGTGCCAGCAGCTTAAAGACAGGGCACACAGATACGCAGTATTTT
CDR3 protein: CASSLKTGHTDTQYF

D gene: TRBD2
clone size: NA
V gene: TRBV6-6
J gene: TRBJ2-2
CDR3 DNA: TGTGCCAGCAGTTTCGTCGGACTAGCGGGGGGCCACCTTCCCACCGGGGAGCTGTTTTTT
CDR3 protein: CASSFVGLAGGHLPTGELFF

D gene: NA
clone size: many
V gene: TRBV3-1
J gene: TRBJ1-6
CDR3 DNA: TGTGCCAGCAGTCCACCAGCGGGGACGAATTCACCCCTCCACTTT
CDR3 protein: CASSPPAGTNSPLHF

D gene: NA
clone size: NA
V gene: TRBV28
J gene: TRBJ2-1
CDR3 DNA: TGTGCCAGCAGACTACCGGGACTCCCCTCCCATAAGCAGTTCTTC
CDR3 protein: CASRLPGLPSHKQFF

D gene: NA
clone size: few
V gene: TRBV6-6
J gene: TRBJ2-1
CDR3 DNA: TGTGCCAGCAGTTTGGGAGGAGACATCGATGAGCAGTTCTTC
CDR3 protein: CASSLGGDIDEQFF

D gene: NA
clone size: NA
V gene: TRBV11-1
J gene: TRBJ2-7
CDR3 DNA: TGTGCCAGCAGCTTGGGGGACGGGCCTTACGAGCAGTACTTC
CDR3 protein: CASSLGDGPYEQYF

D gene: NA
clone size: NA
V gene: TRBV18
J gene: TRBJ2-5
CDR3 DNA: TGTGCCAGCTCACCACTAGCCAGGGCTGAAGAGACCCAGTACTTC
CDR3 protein: CASSPLARAEETQYF

D gene: TRBD1
clone size: NA
V gene: TRBV12-3/TRBV12-4
J gene: TRBJ2-7
CDR3 DNA: TGTGCCAGCAGTTCACTGACAGGGGCCCCCTACGAGCAGTACTTC
CDR3 protein: CASSSLTGAPYEQYF

D gene: NA
clone size: NA
V gene: TRBV12-3/TRBV12-4
J gene: TRBJ2-5
CDR3 DNA: TGTGCCAGCAGTTTCGTCCCCGGGCAGACCCAGTACTTC
CDR3 protein: CASSFVPGQTQYF

D gene: TRBD1
clone size: NA
V gene: TRBV11-2
J gene: TRBJ2-3
CDR3 DNA: TGTGCCAGCAGCCCTGGACAGGGACTCACAGATACGCAGTATTTT
CDR3 protein: CASSPGQGLTDTQYF

D gene: NA
clone size: many
V gene: TRBV7-7
J gene: TRBJ1-6
CDR3 DNA: TGTGCTAGCTCCAGGGGTTATAATTCACCCCTCCACTTT
CDR3 protein: CASSRGYNSPLHF

D gene: NA
clone size: few
V gene: TRBV7-9
J gene: TRBJ1-6
CDR3 DNA: TGTGCCAGCAGCTCGAGGGGCAGGGGCGGAAATTCACCCCTCCACTTT
CDR3 protein: CASSSRGRGGNSPLHF

D gene: TRBD1
clone size: NA
V gene: TRBV6-5
J gene: TRBJ1-2
CDR3 DNA: TGTGCCAGCAGTCGGGACAGGGTCTCGATGTATGGCTACACCTTC
CDR3 protein: CASSRDRVSMYGYTF

D gene: TRBD2
clone size: few
V gene: TRBV7-7
J gene: TRBJ2-5
CDR3 DNA: TGTGCTAGCAGCTTAGGACTAGCGGGGGGCCAACAAGAGACCCAGTACTTC
CDR3 protein: CASSLGLAGGQQETQYF

D gene: NA
clone size: NA
V gene: TRBV7-7
J gene: TRBJ2-2
CDR3 DNA: TGTGCTAGCAGCAGGGAATCAGCTTTCACCGGGGAGCTGTTTTTT
CDR3 protein: CASSRESAFTGELFF

D gene: TRBD1
clone size: NA
V gene: TRBV3-1
J gene: TRBJ2-5
CDR3 DNA: TGTGCCAGCAGCCCCCGAGAGACAGGGTATGGGACCCAGTACTTC
CDR3 protein: CASSPRETGYGTQYF

D gene: TRBD2
clone size: NA
V gene: TRBV6-4
J gene: TRBJ2-2
CDR3 DNA: TGTGCCAGCAGTGTGCGGGGGATAGACACCGGGGAGCTGTTTTTT
CDR3 protein: CASSVRGIDTGELFF

D gene: NA
clone size: many
V gene: TRBV5-6
J gene: TRBJ2-7
CDR3 DNA: TGTGCCAGCAGCTTGCATCTGGATACCTACGAGCAGTACTTC
CDR3 protein: CASSLHLDTYEQYF

D gene: NA
clone size: many
V gene: TRBV27
J gene: TRBJ1-1
CDR3 DNA: TGTGCCAGCAGCTTGACAGTGAACACTGAAGCTTTCTTT
CDR3 protein: CASSLTVNTEAFF

D gene: NA
clone size: NA
V gene: TRBV5-1
J gene: TRBJ2-3
CDR3 DNA: TGCGCCAGCAGCTTCGCCCTAGACACAGATACGCAGTATTTT
CDR3 protein: CASSFALDTDTQYF

D gene: NA
clone size: few
V gene: TRBV7-3
J gene: TRBJ2-1
CDR3 DNA: TGTGCCAGCAGCCCAATTTCGTCCTCCAATGAGCAGTTCTTC
CDR3 protein: CASSPISSSNEQFF

D gene: NA
clone size: few
V gene: TRBV20-1
J gene: TRBJ2-5
CDR3 DNA: TGCAGTGCTAGAGAGGGGGCCCAAGAGACCCAGTACTTC
CDR3 protein: CSAREGAQETQYF

D gene: NA
clone size: few
V gene: TRBV11-2
J gene: TRBJ2-1
CDR3 DNA: TGTGCCAGCAGCTTAAATTTTCGAGCTAGCAACAATGAGCAGTTCTTC
CDR3 protein: CASSLNFRASNNEQFF

D gene: NA
clone size: NA
V gene: TRBV6-6
J gene: TRBJ1-6
CDR3 DNA: TGTGCCAGCAGTGCAGACACGGGCGGGGGAACCCTCCACTTT
CDR3 protein: CASSADTGGGTLHF

D gene: NA
clone size: few
V gene: TRBV27
J gene: TRBJ2-5
CDR3 DNA: TGTGCCAGCGGCCCGCGGGGGACCCAGTACTTC
CDR3 protein: CASGPRGTQYF

D gene: NA
clone size: many
V gene: TRBV18
J gene: TRBJ2-1
CDR3 DNA: TGTGCCAGCTCACCGCGGACACCTCCCGGGAATGAGCAGTTCTTC
CDR3 protein: CASSPRTPPGNEQFF

D gene: NA
clone size: few
V gene: TRBV5-1
J gene: TRBJ2-7
CDR3 DNA: TGCGCCAGCAGCTTGGAACGGGCCGCCTGGAAGAAGCAGTACTTC
CDR3 protein: CASSLERAAWKKQYF

D gene: TRBD1
clone size: few
V gene: TRBV20-1
J gene: TRBJ1-4
CDR3 DNA: TGCAGTGCTAGAGGGCAGGGGGCTAATGAAAAACTGTTTTTT
CDR3 protein: CSARGQGANEKLFF

D gene: NA
clone size: NA
V gene: TRBV27
J gene: TRBJ1-2
CDR3 DNA: TGTGCCAGCAGTTTATCCGTTAATGGGATATATGGCTACACCTTC
CDR3 protein: CASSLSVNGIYGYTF

D gene: NA
clone size: NA
V gene: TRBV7-8
J gene: TRBJ1-6
CDR3 DNA: TGTGCCAGCAGCTTAGCGCTAGGGTCCTATTCACCCCTCCACTTT
CDR3 protein: CASSLALGSYSPLHF

D gene: NA
clone size: NA
V gene: TRBV20-1
J gene: TRBJ2-1
CDR3 DNA: TGCAGTGCTCCGGACTCAAGAGAGGATGAGCAGTTCTTC
CDR3 protein: CSAPDSREDEQFF

D gene: NA
clone size: few
V gene: TRBV6-2/TRBV6-3
J gene: TRBJ2-7
CDR3 DNA: TGTGCCAGCAGCCGCCTAGCGCTCTACGAGCAGTACTTC
CDR3 protein: CASSRLALYEQYF

D gene: NA
clone size: few
V gene: TRBV12-3/TRBV12-4
J gene: TRBJ2-5
CDR3 DNA: TGTGCCAGCAGCCGCCTCGGACTCCGCGAGACCCAGTACTTC
CDR3 protein: CASSRLGLRETQYF

D gene: NA
clone size: NA
V gene: TRBV2
J gene: TRBJ2-3
CDR3 DNA: TGTGCCAGCAGTGAAGAGGCAGGGGTCCAAGATACGCAGTATTTT
CDR3 protein: CASSEEAGVQDTQYF

D gene: NA
clone size: few
V gene: TRBV24-1
J gene: TRBJ2-4
CDR3 DNA: TGTGCCACCAGCCCAAGGGGGGCCAAAAACATTCAGTACTTC
CDR3 protein: CATSPRGAKNIQYF

D gene: TRBD1
clone size: NA
V gene: TRBV7-6
J gene: TRBJ1-1
CDR3 DNA: TGTGCCAGCAGCCACAGGACAGGGGGGAACACTGAAGCTTTCTTT
CDR3 protein: CASSHRTGGNTEAFF

D gene: NA
clone size: NA
V gene: TRBV20-1
J gene: TRBJ1-1
CDR3 DNA: TGCAGTGCTAGAGATTTGGCCATGAACACTGAAGCTTTCTTT
CDR3 protein: CSARDLAMNTEAFF

D gene: NA
clone size: NA
V gene: TRBV4-1
J gene: TRBJ1-5
CDR3 DNA: TGCGCCAGCAGCCGCTACAGGGTACGGAGCAATCAGCCCCAGCATTTT
CDR3 protein: CASSRYRVRSNQPQHF

D gene: NA
clone size: NA
V gene: TRBV20-1
J gene: TRBJ1-5
CDR3 DNA: TGCAGTGCTCCGACAGACCCTTATAGCAATCAGCCCCAGCATTTT
CDR3 protein: CSAPTDPYSNQPQHF

D gene: NA
clone size: NA
V gene: TRBV19
J gene: TRBJ1-5
CDR3 DNA: TGTGCCTCTAGCCAGCCGGGCCAGCCCCAGCATTTT
CDR3 protein: CASSQPGQPQHF

D gene: NA
clone size: NA
V gene: TRBV24-1
J gene: TRBJ1-5
CDR3 DNA: TGTGCCACCAGTGATGGCCATCAGCCCCAGCATTTT
CDR3 protein: CATSDGHQPQHF

D gene: NA
clone size: NA
V gene: TRBV25-1
J gene: TRBJ1-2
CDR3 DNA: TGTGCCAGCAGTGACCCAACCGGGACGGGAGGACATGGCTACACCTTC
CDR3 protein: CASSDPTGTGGHGYTF

D gene: NA
clone size: NA
V gene: TRBV4-3
J gene: TRBJ2-2
CDR3 DNA: TGCGCCAGCAGCCAAGATCGGGCGCTATTCCCCGGGGAGCTGTTTTTT
CDR3 protein: CASSQDRALFPGELFF